The 26 T cell receptor beta chains given below trace back to one sample, sequenced in a study of blood T cell repertoires in COVID-19. Clones were sequenced by immunoSEQ multiplex PCR, and TCRdb holds only the in-frame ones, with some missing. The top ten clones hold under 5% of a sample with 300,000 to 450,000 clones, roughly 87% of them seen once. The sequencing sample was made of peripheral blood. The receptor set was obtained from a woman aged 55-70 years with COVID-19, enrolled during active disease.

This rearrangement joins TRBV9 to TRBJ2-1, with 11 bases identical to TRBD2. The CDR3 is 15 amino acids. The germline V gene has CDR1 SGDLS and CDR2 YYNGEE. The V segment lost 3 bases and the J segment 4 bases; nucleotides outside the gene matches: 3. CDR3 loop: CASSATSGGYNEQFF. In DNA, the CDR3 is TGTGCCAGCAGCGCCACTAGCGGGGGATACAATGAGCAGTTCTTC.

The CDR3 coding sequence is TGTGCCAGCAGCTTAGTACGGGAAGCGGGTACGCAGTATTTT. Its translation is CASSLVREAGTQYF. This chain uses TRBV7-2 with TRBJ2-3, with a possible D match to TRBD2 (6 bases). Per germline, CDR1 SGHTA and CDR2 FQGNSA. V gave up 1 base and J gave up 8 bases, with 13 bases separating them. The CDR3 is made up of 14 amino acids. The variable domain in full, completed from reference TRBV7-2 and TRBJ2-3, reads GAGVSQSPSNKVTEKGKDVELRCDPISGHTALYWYRQSLGQGLEFLIYFQGNSAPDKSGLPSDRFSAERTGGSVSTLTIQRTQQEDSAVYLCASSLVREAGTQYFGPGTRLTVL.

This chain joins TRBV19 and TRBJ1-6, with D uncertain. V lost 7 bases to trimming and J lost 6 bases, with 16 bases between them. The germline gives CDR1 LNHDA, CDR2 SQIVND (reference sequence). The CDR3 length is 15 residues. The CDR3 DNA is TGTGCCAGTATGGGGATGGACGGGATTAATTCACCCCTCCACTTT. Protein sequence: CASMGMDGINSPLHF.

The V gene is TRBV3-1 (or the pseudogene TRBV3-2), the J gene TRBJ1-2; D ambiguous. The CDR3 is made up of 14 amino acids. Trimming took off 1 base at V and 4 bases at J, with 10 bases between the two ends. Germline assignment: CDR1 LGHDT and CDR2 YNNKEL (reference sequence). This chain's CDR3 is CASSQGRTVYGYTF. The CDR3 DNA sequence: TGTGCCAGCAGCCAAGGACGGACTGTCTATGGCTACACCTTC.

The chain recombines TRBV24-1 with TRBJ2-7, with D possibly TRBD1 on 5 matching bases. CDR1 is KGHDR and CDR2 is SFDVKD in the germline V gene. The CDR3 runs to 13 residues. Trimming pared 9 bases from V and 0 bases from J, leaving 11 bases between. The CDR3 protein is CATSYQGSYEQYF. The CDR3 DNA follows: TGTGCCACCTCCTATCAGGGCTCCTACGAGCAGTACTTC.

The rearrangement uses TRBV7-9 and TRBJ1-2; 7 nucleotides line up with TRBD1. This CDR3 spans 13 amino acids. The junction had 3 bases not matched to a gene; V was cut back by 5 bases and J by 3 bases. Germline assignment: CDR1 SEHNR and CDR2 FQNEAQ (reference sequence). The CDR3 is CASSLGTDYGYTF. Here the CDR3 DNA reads TGTGCCAGCAGCCTGGGGACAGACTATGGCTACACCTTC.

The rearrangement links TRBV30 to TRBJ1-4, with D maybe TRBD1 (6 bases). The V gene lost 8 bases and the J gene lost 4 bases, with 17 bases spanning the gap. Germline V CDR1 and CDR2: GTSNPN, SVGIG (reference sequence). The CDR3 runs to 14 residues. CDR3 loop: CARGASDSNEKLFF. CDR3 DNA: TGTGCCCGGGGGGCGAGCGACAGTAATGAAAAACTGTTTTTT.

J is TRBJ1-5 and V is TRBV6-1; D is uncertain. Trimming took 1 base from V and 3 from J, leaving 4 bases between them. This CDR3 is built from 13 residues. Germline assignment: CDR1 MNHNS and CDR2 SASEGT. The CDR3 bases are TGTGCCAGCAGTGAAGGGGCCAATCAGCCCCAGCATTTT. Encoded protein: CASSEGANQPQHF.

The rearrangement links TRBV27 to TRBJ2-7; 10 bases are shared with TRBD2. Germline V CDR1 and CDR2: MNHEY, SMNVEV (reference sequence). With 4 bases clipped from V and 3 bases from J, the junction kept 6 bases outside the gene matches. This CDR3 contains 15 residues. In nucleotides, the CDR3 is TGTGCCAGCAGTTCCCTAGCGGGGGCCGACTACGAGCAGTACTTC. This encodes CASSSLAGADYEQYF.

This chain connects TRBV28 to TRBJ2-7; maybe TRBD2 (6 bases). Trimming removed 9 bases from V and 3 bases from J, with 18 bases in between. The CDR3 has 14 residues. Looked up from germline, CDR1 is MDHEN and CDR2 is SYDVKM. The CDR3 nucleotides read TGTGCCAGTACCCAGTCCGGAGGGAGCTACGAGCAGTACTTC. As protein: CASTQSGGSYEQYF.

V is TRBV28 and J is TRBJ1-2, with D perhaps matching TRBD1 (6 bases). Germline lookup yields CDR1 MDHEN and CDR2 SYDVKM. The CDR3 sequence is 17 residues long. V lost 3 bases and J 5 bases, leaving 22 bases between the germline ends. The CDR3 DNA is TGTGCCAGCAGTTTCCTCAGTCCCGGGACATCATTATATGGCTACACCTTC. It specifies CASSFLSPGTSLYGYTF.

This chain links TRBV7-2 with TRBJ2-5; 8 nucleotides line up with TRBD1. V was clipped by 5 bases and J by 4 bases; unmatched bases: 21. This CDR3 contains 19 residues. Per germline, CDR1 SGHTA and CDR2 FQGNSA. CDR3 protein: CASSTPRDRTLGSGETQYF. CDR3 in DNA: TGTGCCAGCAGCACCCCCCGGGACAGGACCTTAGGAAGCGGAGAGACCCAGTACTTC. Based on the CDR3 plus reference TRBV7-2 and TRBJ2-5, the full variable domain is GAGVSQSPSNKVTEKGKDVELRCDPISGHTALYWYRQSLGQGLEFLIYFQGNSAPDKSGLPSDRFSAERTGGSVSTLTIQRTQQEDSAVYLCASSTPRDRTLGSGETQYFGPGTRLLVL.

The chain uses TRBV19 and TRBJ1-4; 8 nucleotides line up with TRBD1. Germline CDR1 is LNHDA and CDR2 is SQIVND (reference sequence). The CDR3 has 11 amino acids. J lost 11 bases, V lost 8 bases, and 4 bases had no gene match. The CDR3 DNA reads as TGTGCCAGTTCGGACAGGGAGAAACTGTTTTTT. It specifies CASSDREKLFF.

The V call is TRBV19, the J call TRBJ1-3; a weak D match, TRBD1 (5 bases). The germline V and J ends were trimmed by 6 bases and 0 bases, with 15 bases remaining between them. The CDR3 contains 16 residues. Germline V lookup: CDR1 LNHDA, CDR2 SQIVND (reference sequence). The CDR3: CASSIPAGLSGNTIYF. The CDR3 nucleotides are TGTGCCAGTAGCATTCCGGCGGGGCTCTCTGGAAACACCATATATTTT.

The chain uses TRBV7-8 and TRBJ2-7, with 9 bases aligning to TRBD1. Germline V CDR1 and CDR2: SGHVS, FQNEAQ. V shed 4 bases, J shed 4 bases, and the junction held 5 bases outside the gene matches. The CDR3 is 14 residues long. CDR3 protein: CASSYTGGAYEQYF. For the CDR3, the DNA is TGTGCCAGCAGCTATACAGGGGGCGCGTACGAGCAGTACTTC.

The CDR3 loop is CASSASGGEPNTGELFF. CDR3 DNA sequence: TGTGCCAGCAGTGCTAGCGGGGGAGAGCCGAACACCGGGGAGCTGTTTTTT. The rearrangement uses TRBV2 and TRBJ2-2, with 10 bases matching TRBD2. V was pared by 4 bases and J by 0 bases, with 5 bases of the junction left unmatched. This CDR3 is built from 17 residues. The germline gives CDR1 SNHLY, CDR2 FYNNEI.

This sequence joins TRBV28 and TRBJ1-1; 9 nucleotides align to TRBD1. The CDR3 is 15 amino acids. Germline V CDR1 and CDR2: MDHEN, SYDVKM. Trimming at V came to 6 bases and at J to 3 bases, leaving 8 bases not matched to a gene. CDR3 sequence: CASSLPGQGHTEAFF. The CDR3 nucleotides read TGTGCCAGCAGCCTACCTGGACAGGGGCACACTGAAGCTTTCTTT. The variable domain in full, with the rest retrieved from reference TRBV28 and TRBJ1-1, is DVKVTQSSRYLVKRTGEKVFLECVQDMDHENMFWYRQDPGLGLRLIYFSYDVKMKEKGDIPEGYSVSREKKERFSLILESASTNQTSMYLCASSLPGQGHTEAFFGQGTRLTVV.

The V and J genes are TRBV2 and TRBJ1-5, with 12 nucleotides matching TRBD1. V lost 6 bases to trimming and J lost 6 bases; unmatched junction nucleotides: 15. The CDR3 is 18 amino acids. CDR1 SNHLY and CDR2 FYNNEI come from the germline V gene. Here the CDR3 DNA reads TGTGCCAGCAGGGTACGGGACAGGGGGCCGCTCGGGGGTCAGCCCCAGCATTTT. Its protein is CASRVRDRGPLGGQPQHF.

The rearrangement uses TRBV19 and TRBJ2-3; 7 bases align to TRBD1. Trimming removed 1 base from V and 3 bases from J; junction bases left unmatched: 4. Germline CDR1 reads LNHDA; CDR2 reads SQIVND (reference sequence). CDR3 length: 15 amino acids. CDR3 in amino acids: CASSIGARGTDTQYF. For the CDR3, the DNA is TGTGCCAGTAGTATAGGTGCCAGGGGGACAGATACGCAGTATTTT.

This chain joins TRBV7-3 and TRBJ2-1; 8 bases agree with TRBD2. The V segment lost 5 bases and the J segment 4 bases; nucleotides outside the gene matches: 10. The CDR3 runs to 16 residues. Germline CDR1 reads SGHTA; CDR2 reads FQGTGA. The CDR3 sequence is CASSPHGGGGYNEQFF. DNA of the CDR3: TGTGCCAGCAGCCCCCACGGCGGCGGGGGGTACAATGAGCAGTTCTTC.

In this sample, this clone turned up once. The chain joins TRBV4-1 to TRBJ1-5; D remains ambiguous. The CDR3 length is 14 residues. V shed 1 base and J shed 7 bases, with 11 bases lying between them. Germline loops: CDR1 MGHRA, CDR2 YSYEKL. The CDR3 nucleotides read TGCGCCAGCAGCCAAGTCCGGGTTGGGCAGCCCCAGCATTTT. Its translation: CASSQVRVGQPQHF.

This clone has more than one count but fewer than ten. The chain employs TRBV24-1 and TRBJ1-2; the D is unclear. The CDR3 runs 9 residues. Germline CDR1 reads KGHDR; CDR2 reads SFDVKD. The V end was cut by 12 bases, the J end by 8 bases, with 9 bases between. CDR3 nucleotide sequence: TGTGCCCTGAGAGGGGGCTACACCTTC. Translated: CALRGGYTF.

This clone has only a few counts. V is TRBV15 and J is TRBJ1-3, with unresolved D. The CDR3 is 14 residues long. Germline V gene data show CDR1 as LNHNV and CDR2 as YYDKDF (reference sequence). Trimming pared 0 bases from V and 0 bases from J, leaving 3 bases between. The CDR3 sequence: CATSRDYSGNTIYF. The CDR3, as DNA: TGTGCCACCAGCAGAGACTACTCTGGAAACACCATATATTTT. The full variable domain, rest sourced from reference TRBV15 and TRBJ1-3, is DAMVIQNPRYQVTQFGKPVTLSCSQTLNHNVMYWYQQKSSQAPKLLFHYYDKDFNNEADTPDNFQSRRPNTSFCFLDIRSPGLGDTAMYLCATSRDYSGNTIYFGEGSWLTVV.

This clone was found a few times. The V gene is TRBV29-1, the J gene TRBJ2-3; 12 nucleotides agree with TRBD2. Per the germline V gene, CDR1 is SQVTM and CDR2 is ANQGSEA. The trim removed 6 bases at V and 2 bases at J, leaving 3 bases unmatched. The CDR3 has 14 amino acids. In DNA form, the CDR3 reads TGCAGCGTGGCTAGCGGGGGGGCCACAGATACGCAGTATTTT. Its translation is CSVASGGATDTQYF.

This clone was counted only a few times. This sequence joins TRBV18 and TRBJ1-5, with D possibly being TRBD1 (5 bases). The V end was cut by 0 bases, the J end by 5 bases, with 11 bases between. CDR3 length: 15 residues. The V gene's germline CDR1 is KGHSH and CDR2 LQKENI. CDR3 DNA sequence: TGTGCCAGCTCACCACCTGAGATGGGGCATCAGCCCCAGCATTTT. Translating gives CASSPPEMGHQPQHF.

This rearrangement joins TRBV19 to TRBJ2-7; 7 bases match TRBD1. The germline gives CDR1 LNHDA, CDR2 SQIVND (reference sequence). The CDR3 covers 14 residues. V gave up 4 bases and J gave up 1 base; unmatched junction bases: 4. CDR3 amino acids: CASSKKGQSYEQYF. As DNA, the CDR3 is TGTGCCAGTAGTAAGAAGGGACAGTCCTACGAGCAGTACTTC.